The present TCR beta chain was sequenced within a study of OX40 agonist ivuxolimab in advanced cancers. Study-level results: In the 0.1 to 3.0 mg/kg range, CD4+ and CD8+ blood T cells had expanded clonally by week 6.

Sequencing used immunoSEQ multiplex PCR; TCRdb keeps in-frame clones, though not all of them. This repertoire shows 50,000 to 80,000 clones, about 88% found once; its top ten account for around 3%. The V end was cut by 4 bases, the J end by 6 bases, with 8 bases between. The CDR3 runs 12 residues. CDR1 and CDR2 from the germline V gene are LNHDA and SQIVND (reference sequence). Regarding this clone: Its antigen is unidentified.

The source of this sequence is an adult with an advanced solid tumor such as melanoma, head and neck, liver or kidney cancer. Sequences were derived from CD4+ or CD8+ T cells sorted from blood, sampled in a trial of the OX40 agonist ivuxolimab. The V gene is TRBV19, the J gene TRBJ2-3; possible D gene TRBD2, 5 bases. CDR3 protein: CASSSTGDTQYF. CDR3 sequence (DNA): TGTGCCAGTAGTAGCACGGGGGATACGCAGTATTTT.